This T cell receptor beta chain appears in the sequencing data of a study of lymphopenia after photon versus proton radiotherapy (dated by TCRdb to between 2019 and 2020). Background for the entire study: The study compared the immunological effects of photon versus proton radiation therapy in patients with gastrointestinal tumors who developed high-grade lymphopenia. The goal of the study was to characterize the differences between the two radiation modalities in how they affect the immune system. A cohort of roughly 18 patients with gastrointestinal tumors who received either photon or proton therapy and subsequently developed lymphopenia was included.

Summary of the overall study and its limitations: After the lymphocyte count nadir, photon-treated repertoires showed oligoclonal expansion, especially of CD8+ Temra cells, which drove the drop in diversity. Relative stability during treatment was observed in proton-treated patients, whereas loss of naive T cells and TCR diversity and gain of effector/memory populations were observed in photon-treated patients. Across the cohort, an inverse correlation was found between a larger post-nadir drop in TCR diversity and overall survival time among patients who died. The survival association was assessed only in patients who died, and the authors presented better survival with proton therapy as a possibility rather than a demonstrated result.

Receptor libraries were prepared by the immunoSEQ multiplex PCR assay. T cell repertoires were profiled by deep sequencing of rearranged TCR beta loci, alongside multiparametric flow cytometry. The source is immuneACCESS, and TCRdb retained only in-frame sequences with V and J called. Part of the clones is not carried over; for the studies checked, unresolved V genes explain less than half of this, and the remainder is unexplained. The sample table records some 45,000 clones; about four fifths of these occur just once. Of the sample, 24% is held by the ten largest clones. A note on this clone: Its binding antigen is unknown. It has no much larger one-base neighbor in the sample; base qualities were not kept.

This clonotype originated in a woman in her seventies with pancreatic cancer. The specimen was peripheral blood, collected from a patient treated with proton-based radiotherapy.

The CDR3 region has the sequence CASRGAANTIYF. The DNA reads as follows: TGTGCCAGCAGAGGGGCTGCAAACACCATATATTTT. The chain employs TRBV28 and TRBJ1-3; the D gene is perhaps TRBD1, from 5 matching bases. The CDR3 runs 12 residues from the cysteine to the phenylalanine. Only the CDR3 DNA is retained, 36 bases long and in frame from the first base. CDR1 and CDR2, looked up from the germline V gene, are MDHEN and SYDVKM. The junction shows trimming of 6 bases on V and 6 bases on J, plus 9 bases between the germline ends.